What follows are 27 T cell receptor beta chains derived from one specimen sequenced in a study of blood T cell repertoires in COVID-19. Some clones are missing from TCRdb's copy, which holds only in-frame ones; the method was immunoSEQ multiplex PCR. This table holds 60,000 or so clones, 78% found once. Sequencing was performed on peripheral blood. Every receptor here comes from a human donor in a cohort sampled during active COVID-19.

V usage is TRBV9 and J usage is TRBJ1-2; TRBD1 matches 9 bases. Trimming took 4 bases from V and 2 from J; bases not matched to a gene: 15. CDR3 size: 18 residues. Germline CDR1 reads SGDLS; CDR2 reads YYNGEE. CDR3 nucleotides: TGTGCCAGCAGCCCCCGTCCCGGGACAGGGTTCTTCAACTATGGCTACACCTTC. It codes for CASSPRPGTGFFNYGYTF.

The CDR3 DNA follows: TGTGCCAGCAGCCGGGGTGGACAGGGGAATCAGCCCCAGCATTTT. Protein: CASSRGGQGNQPQHF. The chain couples TRBV3-1 (or the pseudogene TRBV3-2) to TRBJ1-5; 9 bases align to TRBD1. Germline values: CDR1 LGHDT, CDR2 YNNKEL (reference sequence). Trimming removed 4 bases from V and 4 bases from J; junction bases left unmatched: 5. This CDR3 is 15 amino acids long.

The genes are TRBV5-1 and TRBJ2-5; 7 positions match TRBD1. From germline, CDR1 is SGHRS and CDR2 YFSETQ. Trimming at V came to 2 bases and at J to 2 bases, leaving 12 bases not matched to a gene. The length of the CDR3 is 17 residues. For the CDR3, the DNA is TGCGCCAGCAGCTTACCCGACAGGGTCGGGATACAAGAGACCCAGTACTTC. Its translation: CASSLPDRVGIQETQYF.

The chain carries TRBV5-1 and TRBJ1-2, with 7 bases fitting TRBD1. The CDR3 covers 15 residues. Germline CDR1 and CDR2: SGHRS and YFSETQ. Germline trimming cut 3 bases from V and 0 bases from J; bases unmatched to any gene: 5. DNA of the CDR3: TGCGCCAGCAGCTGGACCGGGACAGCTAACTATGGCTACACCTTC. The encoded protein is CASSWTGTANYGYTF.

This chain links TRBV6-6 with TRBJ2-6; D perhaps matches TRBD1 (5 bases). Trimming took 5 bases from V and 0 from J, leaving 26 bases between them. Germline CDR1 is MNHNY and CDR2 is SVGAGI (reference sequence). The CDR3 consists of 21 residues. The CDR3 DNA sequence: TGTGCCAGCAGTCACGCCTTCCCGGCAGGGTCCTACTCCTCTGGGGCCAACGTCCTGACTTTC. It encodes CASSHAFPAGSYSSGANVLTF.

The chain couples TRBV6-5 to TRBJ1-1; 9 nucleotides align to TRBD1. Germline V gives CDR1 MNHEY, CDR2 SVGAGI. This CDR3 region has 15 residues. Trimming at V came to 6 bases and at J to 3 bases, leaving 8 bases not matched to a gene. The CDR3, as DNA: TGTGCCAGCAGAACGTTCACAGGGGGCTACACTGAAGCTTTCTTT. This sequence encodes CASRTFTGGYTEAFF.

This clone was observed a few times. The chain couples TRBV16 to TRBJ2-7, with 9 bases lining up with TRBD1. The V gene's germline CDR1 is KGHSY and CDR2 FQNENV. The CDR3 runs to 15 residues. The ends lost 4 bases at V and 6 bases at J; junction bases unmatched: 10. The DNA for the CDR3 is TGTGCCAGCAGCCGCAGTACGGGACAGGGAAGCGAGCAGTACTTC. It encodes CASSRSTGQGSEQYF.

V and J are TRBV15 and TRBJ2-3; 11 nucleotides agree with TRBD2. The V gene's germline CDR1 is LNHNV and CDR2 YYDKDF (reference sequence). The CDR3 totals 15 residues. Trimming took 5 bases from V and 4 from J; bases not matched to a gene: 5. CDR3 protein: CATSPTSGTADTQYF. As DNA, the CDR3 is TGTGCCACCAGCCCGACTAGCGGGACTGCAGATACGCAGTATTTT.

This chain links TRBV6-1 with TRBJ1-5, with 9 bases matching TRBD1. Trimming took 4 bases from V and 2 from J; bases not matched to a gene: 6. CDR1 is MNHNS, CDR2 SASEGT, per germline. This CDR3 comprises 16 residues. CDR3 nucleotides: TGTGCCAGCAGTGGCCGGGACAGGGATGGCAATCAGCCCCAGCATTTT. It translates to CASSGRDRDGNQPQHF.

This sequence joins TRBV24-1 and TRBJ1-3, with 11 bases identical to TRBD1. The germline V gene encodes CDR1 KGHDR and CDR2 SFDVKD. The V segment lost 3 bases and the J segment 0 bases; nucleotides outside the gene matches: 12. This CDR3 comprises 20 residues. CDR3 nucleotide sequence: TGTGCCACCAGTGATAGGCCGGGACAGGGGGGGTTTTTCTCTGGAAACACCATATATTTT. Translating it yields CATSDRPGQGGFFSGNTIYF.

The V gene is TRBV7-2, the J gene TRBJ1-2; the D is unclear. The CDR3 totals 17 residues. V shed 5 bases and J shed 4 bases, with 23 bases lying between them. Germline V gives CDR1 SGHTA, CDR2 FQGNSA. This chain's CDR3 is CASSAAPWSNLGYGYTF. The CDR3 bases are TGTGCCAGCAGCGCTGCCCCGTGGAGCAATCTGGGCTATGGCTACACCTTC.

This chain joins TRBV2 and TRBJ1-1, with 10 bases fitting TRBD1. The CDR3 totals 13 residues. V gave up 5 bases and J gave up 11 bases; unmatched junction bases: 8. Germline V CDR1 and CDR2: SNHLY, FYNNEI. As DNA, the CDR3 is TGTGCCAGCAGTCCGTGGGACAGGGGTAGCGCTTTCTTT. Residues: CASSPWDRGSAFF.

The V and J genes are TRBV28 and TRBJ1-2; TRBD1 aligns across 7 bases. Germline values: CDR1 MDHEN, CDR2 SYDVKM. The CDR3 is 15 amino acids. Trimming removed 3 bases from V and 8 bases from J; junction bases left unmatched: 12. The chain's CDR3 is CASSFPYTGAKGYTF. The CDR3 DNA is TGTGCCAGCAGTTTCCCCTACACAGGGGCAAAGGGCTACACCTTC.

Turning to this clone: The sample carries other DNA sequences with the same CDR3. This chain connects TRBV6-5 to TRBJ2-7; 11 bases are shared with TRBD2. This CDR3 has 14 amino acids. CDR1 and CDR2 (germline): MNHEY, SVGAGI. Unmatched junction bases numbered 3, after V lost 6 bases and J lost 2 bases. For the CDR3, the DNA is TGTGCCAGCAGCCGACTAGCGGGGACCTACGAGCAGTACTTC. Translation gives CASSRLAGTYEQYF.

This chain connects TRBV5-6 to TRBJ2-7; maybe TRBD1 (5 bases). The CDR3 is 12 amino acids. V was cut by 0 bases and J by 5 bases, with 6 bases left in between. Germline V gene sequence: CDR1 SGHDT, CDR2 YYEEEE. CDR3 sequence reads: CASSLVGDEQYF. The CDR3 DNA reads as TGTGCCAGCAGCTTGGTAGGGGACGAGCAGTACTTC. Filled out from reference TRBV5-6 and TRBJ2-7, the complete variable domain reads DAGVTQSPTHLIKTRGQQVTLRCSPKSGHDTVSWYQQALGQGPQFIFQYYEEEERQRGNFPDRFSGHQFPNYSSELNVNALLLGDSALYLCASSLVGDEQYFGPGTRLTVT.

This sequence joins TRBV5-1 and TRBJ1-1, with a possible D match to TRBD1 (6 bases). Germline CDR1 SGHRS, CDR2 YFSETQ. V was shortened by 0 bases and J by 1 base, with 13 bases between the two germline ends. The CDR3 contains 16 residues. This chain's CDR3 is CASSLDRVGSNTEAFF. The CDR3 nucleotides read TGCGCCAGCAGCTTGGACAGGGTGGGGTCGAACACTGAAGCTTTCTTT.

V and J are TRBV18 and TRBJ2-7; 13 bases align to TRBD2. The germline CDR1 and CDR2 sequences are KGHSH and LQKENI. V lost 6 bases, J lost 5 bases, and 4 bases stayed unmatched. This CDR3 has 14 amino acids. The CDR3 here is CASSPGTSGDEQYF. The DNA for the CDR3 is TGTGCCAGCTCCCCCGGGACTAGCGGGGACGAGCAGTACTTC.

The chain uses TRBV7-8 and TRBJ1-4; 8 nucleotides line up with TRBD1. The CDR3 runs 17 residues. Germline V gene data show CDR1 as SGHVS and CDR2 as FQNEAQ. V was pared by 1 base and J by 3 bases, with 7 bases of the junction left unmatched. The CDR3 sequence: CASSLVRRGLPNEKLFF. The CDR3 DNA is TGTGCCAGCAGCTTAGTTCGCAGGGGGCTTCCTAATGAAAAACTGTTTTTT.

The CDR3 is CASSLEGGAGNEKLFF. The CDR3 nucleotides are TGTGCCAGCAGCTTGGAAGGTGGGGCAGGAAATGAAAAACTGTTTTTT. The chain combines TRBV5-4 with TRBJ1-4; TRBD1 might be the D (5 bases). CDR3 length: 16 residues. Between the trimmed V and J ends, which lost 0 bases and 5 bases, there was a span of 14 bases. Germline values: CDR1 SGHNT, CDR2 YYREEE (reference sequence).

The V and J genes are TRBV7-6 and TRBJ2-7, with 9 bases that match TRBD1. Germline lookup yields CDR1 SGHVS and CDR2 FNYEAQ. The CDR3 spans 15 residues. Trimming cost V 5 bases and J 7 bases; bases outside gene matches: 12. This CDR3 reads CASSVNRGRTREQYF. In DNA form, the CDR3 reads TGTGCCAGCAGCGTAAACAGGGGGCGGACGCGGGAGCAGTACTTC.

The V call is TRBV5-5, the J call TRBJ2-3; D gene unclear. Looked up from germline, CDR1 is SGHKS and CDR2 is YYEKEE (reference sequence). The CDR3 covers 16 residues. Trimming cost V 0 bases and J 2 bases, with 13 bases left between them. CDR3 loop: CASSLASKGVTDTQYF. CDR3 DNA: TGTGCCAGCAGCTTGGCCAGTAAAGGAGTCACAGATACGCAGTATTTT. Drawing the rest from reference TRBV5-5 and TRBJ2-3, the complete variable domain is DAGVTQSPTHLIKTRGQQVTLRCSPISGHKSVSWYQQVLGQGPQFIFQYYEKEERGRGNFPDRFSARQFPNYSSELNVNALLLGDSALYLCASSLASKGVTDTQYFGPGTRLTVL.

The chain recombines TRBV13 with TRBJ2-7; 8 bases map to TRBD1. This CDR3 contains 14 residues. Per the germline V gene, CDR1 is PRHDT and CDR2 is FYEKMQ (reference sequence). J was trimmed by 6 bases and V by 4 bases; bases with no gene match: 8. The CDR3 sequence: CASSSQDREAEQYF. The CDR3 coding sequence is TGTGCCAGCAGCTCGCAGGACAGGGAGGCCGAGCAGTACTTC.

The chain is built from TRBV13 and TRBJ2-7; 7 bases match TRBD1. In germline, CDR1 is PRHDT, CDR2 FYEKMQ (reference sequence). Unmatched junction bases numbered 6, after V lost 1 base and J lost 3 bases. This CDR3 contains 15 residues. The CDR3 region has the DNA TGTGCCAGCAGCTTAGTTCAGGGGGTGGGCTACGAGCAGTACTTC. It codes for CASSLVQGVGYEQYF.

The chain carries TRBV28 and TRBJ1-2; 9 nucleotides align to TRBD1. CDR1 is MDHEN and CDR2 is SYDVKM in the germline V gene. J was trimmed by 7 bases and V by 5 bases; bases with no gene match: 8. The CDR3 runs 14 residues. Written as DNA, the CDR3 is TGTGCCAGCAGTCTCCCCCACAGGGGGCTTGGCTACACCTTC. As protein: CASSLPHRGLGYTF.

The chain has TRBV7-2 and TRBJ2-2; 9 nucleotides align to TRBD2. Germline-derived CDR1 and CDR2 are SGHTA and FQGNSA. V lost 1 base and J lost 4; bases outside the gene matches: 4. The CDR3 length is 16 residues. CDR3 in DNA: TGTGCCAGCAGCTTAGTTGCGGGGGGGGTCACCGGGGAGCTGTTTTTT. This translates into CASSLVAGGVTGELFF.

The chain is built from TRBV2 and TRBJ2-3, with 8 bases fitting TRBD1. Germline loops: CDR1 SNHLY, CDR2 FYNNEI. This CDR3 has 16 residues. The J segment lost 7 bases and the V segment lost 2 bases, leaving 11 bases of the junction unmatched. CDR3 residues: CASSERPAGGTYTQYF. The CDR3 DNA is TGTGCCAGCAGTGAACGCCCAGCAGGGGGCACGTATACGCAGTATTTT.

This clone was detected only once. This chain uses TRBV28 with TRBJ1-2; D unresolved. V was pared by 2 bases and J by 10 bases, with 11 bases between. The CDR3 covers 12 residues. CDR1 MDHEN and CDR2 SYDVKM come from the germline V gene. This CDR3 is CASSLVPRYYTF. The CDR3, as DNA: TGTGCCAGCAGTTTAGTCCCACGCTACTACACCTTC.